One T cell receptor (beta chain) is described in this entry. Its antigen is undetermined. Primers used in a second PCR of roughly 6 to 12 cycles were a sample-barcoded 5' primer and a J-beta primer mix. TCRdb recomputed calls from the 5' RACE reads with MiXCR, one row per CDR3 protein. Of approximately 1.5 million distinct CDR3 sequences listed, approximately 43% were seen once; the top ten hold roughly 3.7%. The data were obtained in a study of blood T cells in healthy people across ages. Study results and caveats: Estimates based on one million T cells were treated as lower bounds. Roughly linearly, TCR beta diversity per million T cells fell as age increased.

Input material: blood. This receptor was obtained from a woman between 18 and 29 years old in good health.

CDR3 sequence reads: CASRFRGTYEQYF. The DNA for the CDR3 is TGTGCCAGCAGGTTCAGAGGGACCTACGAGCAGTACTTC. This chain connects TRBV12-3 or TRBV12-4 to TRBJ2-7; TRBD2 is a possible D gene (5 bases). The CDR3 length is 13 residues. Trimming pared 6 bases from V and 2 bases from J, leaving 11 bases between.